One and the same sample provided the 7 T cell receptor beta chains below, sequenced in a study of cytomegalovirus exposure and HLA in healthy donors (dated by TCRdb to 2016 to 2017). Libraries were prepared through the immunoSEQ multiplex PCR assay. What TCRdb holds here is the immuneACCESS table cut down to in-frame rearrangements. Part of the clones is not present; checked against another copy, under half of the missing clones reflect an unresolved V gene, and the others are unexplained. This sample holds a few hundred thousand clones; 80% to 90% were observed only once. The ten most abundant clones make up roughly 0.99% of the sample. The sequenced material came from PBMCs. The receptors originated from a young woman in good health and CMV-seronegative.

Worth noting for this clone: Other DNA sequences in the same sample also yield this CDR3. V usage is TRBV2 and J usage is TRBJ1-1, with a possible D match to TRBD1 (5 bases). Trimming removed 2 bases from V and 3 bases from J, with 7 bases in between. Germline V CDR1 and CDR2: SNHLY, FYNNEI. The CDR3 is made up of 13 amino acids. In nucleotides, the CDR3 is TGTGCCAGCAGTGAATCGGGGGACACTGAAGCTTTCTTT. It codes for CASSESGDTEAFF.

The CDR3 region has the DNA TGCGCCAGCAGGAACGGGGGGCACACCGGGGAGCTGTTTTTT. Its protein product is CASRNGGHTGELFF. This sequence joins TRBV5-1 and TRBJ2-2; perhaps TRBD2 as D (7 bases). The CDR3 contains 14 residues. V lost 5 bases to trimming and J lost 3 bases, with 11 bases between them. Germline values: CDR1 SGHRS, CDR2 YFSETQ. The full variable domain, completed using reference TRBV5-1 and TRBJ2-2, is KAGVTQTPRYLIKTRGQQVTLSCSPISGHRSVSWYQQTPGQGLQFLFEYFSETQRNKGNFPGRFSGRQFSNSRSEMNVSTLELGDSALYLCASRNGGHTGELFFGEGSRLTVL.

The chain uses TRBV7-9 and TRBJ1-2, with a weak D call TRBD1 (5 bases). This CDR3 region has 16 residues. Germline CDR1 SEHNR, CDR2 FQNEAQ (reference sequence). Trimming stripped 2 bases from V and 8 bases from J, with 21 bases between. The CDR3 loop is CASSLTSRTRNDGYTF. The CDR3 nucleotides read TGTGCCAGCAGCTTAACTTCTAGGACACGAAACGACGGCTACACCTTC.

This chain uses TRBV29-1 with TRBJ2-2; D possibly corresponds to TRBD1 (7 bases). This CDR3 spans 14 amino acids. V lost 4 bases, J lost 4 bases, and 13 bases lay in between. CDR1 is SQVTM, CDR2 ANQGSEA, per germline. CDR3 DNA: TGCAGCGTTGGGAGGGACAGCCCCACCGGGGAGCTGTTTTTT. Amino acids: CSVGRDSPTGELFF.

The genes are TRBV10-3 and TRBJ1-1, with 7 bases fitting TRBD1. With 6 bases clipped from V and 2 bases from J, the junction kept 9 bases outside the gene matches. The CDR3 totals 15 residues. Germline V lookup: CDR1 ENHRY, CDR2 SYGVKD. The CDR3 DNA reads as TGTGCCATCAGACAACAGGGGATAGGAAACACTGAAGCTTTCTTT. Translating it yields CAIRQQGIGNTEAFF.

The chain recombines TRBV5-4 with TRBJ2-3, with D possibly being TRBD1 (6 bases). Trimming shortened V by 4 bases and J by 6 bases, and 15 bases separated the two germline ends. The germline V gene encodes CDR1 SGHNT and CDR2 YYREEE (reference sequence). The CDR3 covers 14 residues. The CDR3 coding sequence is TGTGCCAGCAGCCTGACAGGCCCTCTGGATACGCAGTATTTT. It encodes CASSLTGPLDTQYF.

The chain employs TRBV4-3 and TRBJ2-7, with D tentatively TRBD2 (6 bases). The CDR3 length is 15 residues. V was trimmed by 1 base and J by 0 bases, leaving 10 bases between them. Looked up from germline, CDR1 is LGHNA and CDR2 is YSLEER. The CDR3 DNA reads TGCGCCAGCAGCCAAGTCGGGGGTTCCTCCTACGAGCAGTACTTC. It encodes CASSQVGGSSYEQYF.